The 5 T cell receptor beta chains listed next were all sequenced from one sample in a study of blood T cell repertoires in COVID-19. Produced via immunoSEQ multiplex PCR; TCRdb's table is partial and in-frame only. The sample holds 150,000 to 200,000 clones; approximately 83% are singletons and the top ten take approximately 13%. Sequenced material: PBMCs or T cells enriched from blood (not recorded which). The receptors were gathered from a woman in her sixties who had recovered from COVID-19.

The chain has TRBV27 and TRBJ1-2; tentative D call: TRBD1 (6 bases). With 5 bases removed from V and 5 bases from J, the gap between germline ends came to 12 bases. This CDR3 is 13 amino acids long. Germline CDR1 MNHEY, CDR2 SMNVEV (reference sequence). CDR3 region: CASSTQGGYGYTF. CDR3 nucleotides: TGTGCCAGCAGTACACAGGGAGGGTATGGCTACACCTTC.

The sample holds a few counts of this clone. The genes are TRBV27 and TRBJ2-1; the match to TRBD2 covers 14 bases. The V gene end was trimmed by 3 bases and the J gene end by 7 bases; junction bases not matched to a gene: 5. Germline CDR1 MNHEY, CDR2 SMNVEV (reference sequence). The CDR3 runs to 16 residues. The CDR3 region has the DNA TGTGCCAGCAGTTTTTGGACTAGCGGGAGGACGAATGAGCAGTTCTTC. It encodes CASSFWTSGRTNEQFF.

The chain uses TRBV29-1 and TRBJ1-1; 7 positions match TRBD1. The germline gives CDR1 SQVTM, CDR2 ANQGSEA. This CDR3 contains 13 residues. The CDR3 region is CSASGQLNTEAFF. The CDR3 nucleotides read TGCAGTGCCTCGGGACAGCTGAACACTGAAGCTTTCTTT.

The V gene is TRBV5-4, the J gene TRBJ1-1; tentatively, D is TRBD1 (6 bases). Trimming cost V 2 bases and J 5 bases, with 19 bases left between them. This CDR3 comprises 16 residues. The germline V gene has CDR1 SGHNT and CDR2 YYREEE (reference sequence). The CDR3 nucleotides read TGTGCCAGCAGCTTTGCGGTCGGGGGGCGTTTAACTGAAGCTTTCTTT. Translation: CASSFAVGGRLTEAFF.

The CDR3 region is CASSEASGGRDTQYF. Here the CDR3 DNA reads TGCGCCAGCAGTGAGGCTAGCGGGGGGAGAGATACGCAGTATTTT. The rearrangement links TRBV10-2 to TRBJ2-3; 11 bases match TRBD2. CDR3 length: 15 amino acids. Trimming took 2 bases from V and 5 from J; bases not matched to a gene: 3. Germline V lookup: CDR1 WSHSY, CDR2 SAAADI.